This T cell receptor (beta chain) emerged from a study of T-cell reconstitution after alpha-beta-depleted transplantation in children. The length of the CDR3 is 17 residues. The V gene end was trimmed by 2 bases and the J gene end by 1 base; junction bases not matched to a gene: 5. Germline V gene data show CDR1 as SGHAT and CDR2 as FQDESV (reference sequence). This clonotype was detected a few times. Library preparation (for TCRbeta) was performed with unique molecular identifiers. TCRdb redid the calling of the PCR reads with MiXCR, one entry per CDR3 protein. In the table there are 350,000 to 450,000 distinct CDR3 sequences, around 20% of which are singletons.

The starting material was PBMCs from the stem cell graft donor, obtained from the stem cell graft. This chain uses TRBV11-1 with TRBJ2-1; 10 bases agree with TRBD2. The receptor was derived from a human donor who donated a stem cell graft to a child with acute myeloid leukemia. DNA for the CDR3: TGTGCCAGCAGCTTACTAGCGGGAGACTGGTCCTACAATGAGCAGTTCTTC. It is translated as CASSLLAGDWSYNEQFF.